This entry lists 12 T cell receptor beta chains sequenced from one sample in a study of shared clonotypes between healthy human individuals. Positive CCR7 selection of CD45RO-negative cells yielded the naive CD8 cells, and terminally differentiated effector memory CD45RA+ cells were excluded. Assay used: immunoSEQ multiplex PCR; TCRdb lists only in-frame clones, some missing. The sample records over 750,000 clones, about 96% being singletons. The specimen sequenced was naive CD8+ T cells sorted from blood. These receptors were collected from a man aged 30 to 45 in good health.

The V call is TRBV7-2, the J call TRBJ2-7, with D possibly matching TRBD2 (6 bases). Trimming took 4 bases from V and 4 from J, leaving 17 bases between them. In germline, CDR1 is SGHTA, CDR2 FQGNSA. The CDR3 contains 15 residues. Here the CDR3 reads CASSSVTGGGYEQYF. For the CDR3, the DNA is TGTGCCAGCAGCTCGGTTACCGGTGGAGGGTACGAGCAGTACTTC.

The V call is TRBV7-9, the J call TRBJ2-1, with D tentatively TRBD1 (5 bases). The V gene lost 1 base and the J gene lost 9 bases, with 10 bases spanning the gap. The CDR3 consists of 13 residues. The germline gives CDR1 SEHNR, CDR2 FQNEAQ (reference sequence). The CDR3 nucleotides are TGTGCCAGCAGCTTAGTTTCAGGGTTTGAGCAGTTCTTC. Protein sequence: CASSLVSGFEQFF.

The chain joins TRBV5-1 to TRBJ2-7; 7 bases are a match to TRBD2. Germline CDR1 and CDR2: SGHRS and YFSETQ. This CDR3 has 15 residues. Trimming took 2 bases from V and 1 from J; bases not matched to a gene: 6. CDR3: CASSFPSGSSYEQYF. CDR3 coding DNA: TGCGCCAGCAGCTTCCCTAGCGGATCTTCCTACGAGCAGTACTTC.

The chain joins TRBV27 to TRBJ2-5, with 15 bases matching TRBD2. Germline CDR1 reads MNHEY; CDR2 reads SMNVEV (reference sequence). The CDR3 spans 15 residues. V shed 3 bases and J 5 bases; nucleotides not matched to a gene: 1. CDR3 in DNA: TGTGCCAGCAGTTTGGGACTAGCGGGAGGCGAGACCCAGTACTTC. This translates into CASSLGLAGGETQYF.

V is TRBV6-1 and J is TRBJ2-3, with no clear D. Trimming removed 2 bases from V and 3 bases from J, with 12 bases in between. Germline V CDR1 and CDR2: MNHNS, SASEGT. This CDR3 contains 15 residues. The CDR3 spells CASSEWKGGTDTQYF. CDR3 bases: TGTGCCAGCAGTGAATGGAAGGGCGGAACAGATACGCAGTATTTT.

V gene TRBV7-9 combines with J gene TRBJ2-3; 7 positions match TRBD1. V lost 5 bases and J lost 3; bases outside the gene matches: 8. The germline gives CDR1 SEHNR, CDR2 FQNEAQ (reference sequence). CDR3 length: 15 residues. The DNA for the CDR3 is TGTGCCAGCAGCAAAACAGGGGCGCGGACAGATACGCAGTATTTT. The encoded protein is CASSKTGARTDTQYF.

The genes are TRBV6-7 and TRBJ1-3, with D hard to call. TRBV6-7 is annotated as an ORF whose role is uncertain. The CDR3 sequence is 14 residues long. V was cut by 2 bases and J by 1 base, with 6 bases left in between. The CDR3 sequence is CASSYPYSGNTIYF. The CDR3 bases are TGTGCCAGCAGTTACCCGTATTCTGGAAACACCATATATTTT.

The CDR3 region is CASSPHGREQDNEQFF. The CDR3 DNA sequence: TGTGCCAGCAGCCCCCACGGGCGGGAGCAGGACAATGAGCAGTTCTTC. This chain joins TRBV5-5 and TRBJ2-1, with 7 positions matching TRBD2. V shed 4 bases, J shed 5 bases, and the junction held 12 bases outside the gene matches. Germline-derived CDR1 and CDR2 are SGHKS and YYEKEE (reference sequence). The CDR3 spans 16 residues. Full variable domain (rest looked up from reference TRBV5-5 and TRBJ2-1): DAGVTQSPTHLIKTRGQQVTLRCSPISGHKSVSWYQQVLGQGPQFIFQYYEKEERGRGNFPDRFSARQFPNYSSELNVNALLLGDSALYLCASSPHGREQDNEQFFGPGTRLTVL.

Turning to this clone: Other DNA sequences in this sample translate to the same CDR3. The chain is built from TRBV7-6 and TRBJ2-5; D unresolved. Per germline, CDR1 SGHVS and CDR2 FNYEAQ. CDR3 length: 13 residues. V lost 1 base, J lost 4 bases, and 7 bases lay in between. CDR3 amino acids: CASSLDLRETQYF. CDR3 sequence (DNA): TGTGCCAGCAGCTTAGATTTAAGAGAGACCCAGTACTTC.

The chain couples TRBV4-3 to TRBJ1-4; D gene unclear. Germline V CDR1 and CDR2: LGHNA, YSLEER. Trimming pared 1 base from V and 5 bases from J, leaving 5 bases between. This CDR3 is 13 amino acids long. The CDR3 reads CASSQVENEKLFF. The CDR3 DNA follows: TGCGCCAGCAGCCAAGTTGAGAATGAAAAACTGTTTTTT.

The chain carries TRBV11-2 and TRBJ2-7; D possibly corresponds to TRBD2 (5 bases). Germline V lookup: CDR1 SGHAT, CDR2 FQNNGV. Trimming took 1 base from V and 2 from J, leaving 12 bases between them. This CDR3 has 15 residues. CDR3 amino acids: CASSLGASGTYEQYF. Written as DNA, the CDR3 is TGTGCCAGCAGCTTAGGAGCGTCGGGGACCTACGAGCAGTACTTC.

The V gene is TRBV29-1, the J gene TRBJ2-7; either TRBD1 or TRBD2 may supply D (5 bases each). Germline lookup yields CDR1 SQVTM and CDR2 ANQGSEA. V gave up 1 base and J gave up 3 bases, with 13 bases separating them. The CDR3 has 14 amino acids. The CDR3 nucleotides read TGCAGCGTTGAAGTACCAGGGAGCGACTACGAGCAGTACTTC. It is translated as CSVEVPGSDYEQYF.